This T cell receptor beta chain derives from a study of blood T cell repertoires in COVID-19 (dated by TCRdb to the early 2020s). Turning to the overall study: Samples from collaborators originated in the United States, Italy and Spain and spanned both the acute and convalescent phases of COVID-19. The prospective study material was composed of cDNA or gDNA derived from T cells, B-cell-depleted T cells, or PBMCs. Deeply sampled blood TCRbeta repertoires from subjects exposed to, actively infected with, or recovered from COVID-19 were included in the dataset. The repertoires were released in a freely available public database meant as a resource for research on the immune response to SARS-CoV-2. The samples were drawn from the first 160 participants of the ongoing ImmuneRACE study and from some 1,300 subjects provided by 6 global collaborators. A de-identified subject ID, COVID-19 status, age in years and sex were almost always included in the sample metadata. HLA class I and class II types, where available, came from metadata supplied by the sample provider rather than from assay-based typing. Study-wide conclusions, independent of this receptor: How much clinical and demographic metadata was included differed by source and by participant, and the metadata was provided uncurated.

Collaborating institutions collected whole blood in K2EDTA tubes following their own protocols. For TCRbeta analysis, collaborators shipped samples in one of three forms: frozen whole blood, isolated PBMCs, or DNA extracted from either of those sample types. The immunoSEQ Assay, a bias-controlled multiplex PCR, was used to amplify TCRbeta CDR3 regions from genomic DNA. In the paper's pipeline: Nucleated cell counts per sample were estimated from amplification of reference gene primers within the assay. Sequence reads were collapsed and filtered to measure the absolute abundance of every unique TCRbeta CDR3 rearrangement. For each sample, productive Simpson clonality was calculated as the square root of Simpson's diversity index across productive rearrangements. TCRdb provides this immuneACCESS table in a form limited to in-frame rearrangements. Some clones are lacking; in checked studies, under half of them reflect an unresolved V gene, and why the rest are absent is not known. D and trimming were read from the DNA, whereas the V and J calls and clone size are those reported in that table. The sample table lists about 200,000 clones, 75% to 90% of them with a count of one. Of the sample, about 3.3% is held by the ten largest clones.

The CDR3 runs 14 residues from the cysteine to the phenylalanine. Kept here is only the CDR3 DNA, which spans 42 bases and is read in frame from base 1. CDR1 and CDR2 (SNHLY, FYNNEI) derive from the germline V gene. Trimming leaves V shorter by 8 bases and J shorter by 3 bases, with the junction holding 7 bases beyond the gene matches. Concerning this clone: Which antigen it targets is not known. No per-base quality is available; no much larger clone lies one base away.

The sample was peripheral blood. The receptor was isolated from a man aged 55 to 69 with acute or convalescent COVID-19. The rearranged segments are TRBV2 and TRBJ1-5; the junction holds 7 bases that match TRBD1. The CDR3 reads CASRKTGTNQPQHF. The nucleotides are TGTGCCAGCCGGAAGACAGGGACCAATCAGCCCCAGCATTTT.